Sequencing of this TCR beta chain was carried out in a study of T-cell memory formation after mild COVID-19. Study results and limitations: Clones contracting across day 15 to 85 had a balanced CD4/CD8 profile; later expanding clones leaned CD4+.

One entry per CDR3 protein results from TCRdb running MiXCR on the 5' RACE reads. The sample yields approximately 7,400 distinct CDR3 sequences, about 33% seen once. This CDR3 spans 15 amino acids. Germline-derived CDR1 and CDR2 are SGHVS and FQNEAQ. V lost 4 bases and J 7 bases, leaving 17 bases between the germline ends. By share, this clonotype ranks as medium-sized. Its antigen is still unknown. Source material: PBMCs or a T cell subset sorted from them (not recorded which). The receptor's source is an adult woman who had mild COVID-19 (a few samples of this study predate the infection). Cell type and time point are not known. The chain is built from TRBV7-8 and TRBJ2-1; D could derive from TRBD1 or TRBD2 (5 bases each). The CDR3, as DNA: TGTGCCAGCAGCTCCGGGACCACTCTCGGAAATGAGCAGTTCTTC. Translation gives CASSSGTTLGNEQFF.